Listed below are T cell receptor beta chains from one sample, sequenced in a study of beta chain features in type 1 diabetes. The assay was immunoSEQ multiplex PCR, and TCRdb's table has in-frame clones only and misses some. The sample shows about 700,000 clones, 13% of them seen only once. The sample comprised naive CD4+ T cells from blood. The receptors shown here come from a man younger than 35 with type 1 diabetes. Each CDR3 is given with its conserved first and last residue. The order of the fields is J gene, CDR3 length, V gene, CDR3 protein.

TRBJ1-4 | 17 | TRBV9 | CASSLTGLGLTNEKLFF
TRBJ1-5 | 13 | TRBV2 | CASHVQGGQPQHF
TRBJ2-2 | 15 | TRBV19 | CASSPSRQRTGELFF
TRBJ2-3 | 12 | TRBV19 | CATRTDTDTQYF
TRBJ1-5 | 13 | TRBV29-1 | CSVGTDPNQPQHF
TRBJ2-1 | 13 | TRBV10-3 | CAIKSGVEGEQFF
TRBJ1-3 | 15 | TRBV18 | CASSPQGDSGNTIYF
TRBJ1-3 | 11 | TRBV14 | CASSGGNTIYF
TRBJ1-5 | 15 | TRBV19 | CASSMEAQGAGTQHF
TRBJ1-5 | 15 | TRBV2 | CASSRGPGSNQPQHF
TRBJ1-2 | 13 | TRBV28 | CASSLSGDYGYTF
TRBJ1-4 | 13 | TRBV7-6 | CASSPQQGEKLFF
TRBJ1-1 | 16 | TRBV4-1 | CASSSRTGTENTEAFF
TRBJ2-1 | 9 | TRBV27 | CASRNEQFF
TRBJ1-4 | 15 | TRBV4-1 | CASSQTGLRLEKLFF
TRBJ1-1 | 12 | TRBV6-5 | CASSRQNTEAFF
TRBJ1-6 | 14 | TRBV28 | CASKLQGMNSPLHF
TRBJ2-7 | 11 | TRBV19 | CASYTHYEQYF
TRBJ2-1 | 15 | TRBV7-2 | CASSRDGTGYNEQFF
TRBJ2-3 | 15 | TRBV13 | CASSLRPTYTDTQYF
TRBJ1-1 | 8 | TRBV20-1 | CSASEAFF
TRBJ1-1 | 13 | TRBV29-1 | CSVEDHLGLTAFF
TRBJ2-7 | 15 | TRBV9 | CASSVGLAGTYEQYF
TRBJ1-2 | 17 | TRBV4-1 | CASSQPDRGKQRGGYTF
TRBJ1-5 | 12 | TRBV19 | CASVDRVGPQHF
TRBJ2-1 | 15 | TRBV6-5 | CASSTGTGEKNEQFF
TRBJ2-2 | 11 | TRBV6-1 | CASINTGELFF
TRBJ1-1 | 16 | TRBV5-1 | CASSFELGVMGTEAFF
TRBJ1-1 | 13 | TRBV29-1 | CSAGQGGSTEAFF
TRBJ2-5 | 16 | TRBV15 | CATSRDRAGQGETQYF
TRBJ1-2 | 14 | TRBV7-8 | CASSFQGQPYGYTF
TRBJ2-7 | 14 | TRBV30 | CAWSRAGVPYEQYF
TRBJ2-5 | 15 | TRBV15 | CATSRQGMTQETQYF
TRBJ2-2 | 14 | TRBV30 | CAWSKTVNTGELFF
TRBJ2-1 | 14 | TRBV2 | CASNRGSSYNEQFF
TRBJ1-1 | 15 | TRBV6-5 | CASTNPEGGQTEAFF
TRBJ1-1 | 15 | TRBV6-5 | CASSYSPGSDTEAFF
TRBJ1-6 | 18 | TRBV7-9 | CASSQGQIPSSYNSPLHF
TRBJ2-3 | 13 | TRBV28 | CASSLGREDTQYF
TRBJ2-1 | 16 | TRBV7-9 | CAYPGGRGYSYNEQFF
TRBJ1-5 | 17 | TRBV5-4 | CASSFSSPELSNQPQHF
TRBJ2-6 | 18 | TRBV4-2 | CASSIQGPLTSGANVLTF
TRBJ2-7 | 12 | TRBV18 | CASSRAGYEQYF
TRBJ2-3 | 12 | TRBV19 | CASRSQGNTQYF
TRBJ2-1 | 16 | TRBV28 | CASIPLGVQSYNEQFF
TRBJ1-2 | 14 | TRBV30 | CAWSREGVNYGYTF
TRBJ2-7 | 14 | TRBV4-1 | CASSQGRDYDEQYF
TRBJ2-5 | 14 | TRBV5-5 | CASSWGPSPETQYF
TRBJ1-3 | 15 | TRBV5-4 | CASSLMDRDGNTIYF
TRBJ2-3 | 15 | TRBV2 | CASSDLAGGADTQYF
TRBJ2-5 | 15 | TRBV7-9 | CASSREASTQETQYF
TRBJ2-1 | 15 | TRBV13 | CASSSQSPLGNEQFF
TRBJ2-3 | 12 | TRBV30 | CAWSGGGDTQYF
TRBJ1-2 | 14 | TRBV28 | CASSSGQGIGGYTF
TRBJ2-5 | 16 | TRBV5-1 | CASSLGTSGRQETQYF
TRBJ1-1 | 14 | TRBV6-1 | CASSGTPIETEAFF